These 24 T cell receptor beta chains originate from one sample sequenced in a study of molecular identifiers for immune sequencing clone quantification. Each CDR3 protein is one row after TCRdb ran MiXCR on the PCR reads. The profile shows around 54,000 distinct CDR3 sequences, under 30% of them singletons. The sample comprised naive CD8+ T cells from blood, with Jurkat cell RNA spiked in. The subset here: FACS-sorted CD8+CD4-CCR7+CD45RA+ naive T cells. The receptors here all came from a human donor in good health. Some libraries in this study had Jurkat cell RNA spiked in.

The table lists this clonotype with many counts. The CDR3 DNA sequence: TGTGCCAGTAGTATCCCCGGGACAGGGGGCTACGAGCAGTACTTC. Translated: CASSIPGTGGYEQYF. The chain is built from TRBV19 and TRBJ2-7, with TRBD1 matching over 11 bases. V gave up 3 bases and J gave up 3 bases; unmatched junction bases: 4. The germline V gene has CDR1 LNHDA and CDR2 SQIVND (reference sequence). The CDR3 has 15 residues. The whole variable domain, remainder taken from reference TRBV19 and TRBJ2-7, is DGGITQSPKYLFRKEGQNVTLSCEQNLNHDAMYWYRQDPGQGLRLIYYSQIVNDFQKGDIAEGYSVSREKKESFPLTVTSAQKNPTAFYLCASSIPGTGGYEQYFGPGTRLTVT.

With respect to this clonotype: This may be a read error, as it is one base from a much larger clone. Because it lacks the conserved phenylalanine or tryptophan at the end, this CDR3 is likely a read error. The chain couples TRBV7-6 to TRBJ2-7; D is tentatively TRBD1 or TRBD2 (5 bases each). Germline CDR1 SGHVS, CDR2 FNYEAQ. The CDR3 has 15 amino acids. V was clipped by 4 bases and J by 5 bases, with 18 bases between them. The CDR3 spells CASSSTGGMGDEQYI. DNA for the CDR3: TGTGCCAGCAGCTCCACAGGAGGTATGGGGGACGAGCAGTACATC.

This clonotype has ten or more counts. This rearrangement joins TRBV4-1 to TRBJ1-1; TRBD1 aligns across 7 bases. Losses at the gene ends were 6 bases for V and 1 base for J; bases not matched to a gene: 2. The CDR3 length is 13 residues. Germline V lookup: CDR1 MGHRA, CDR2 YSYEKL. Here the CDR3 DNA reads TGCGCCAGCAGTTGGGACAGGAACACTGAAGCTTTCTTT. Protein: CASSWDRNTEAFF.

This clonotype has at least ten counts. The V call is TRBV28, the J call TRBJ2-7, with 9 positions matching TRBD2. This CDR3 region has 13 residues. The germline gives CDR1 MDHEN, CDR2 SYDVKM. V lost 5 bases and J lost 5; bases outside the gene matches: 4. The CDR3 here is CASSSGRRDEQYF. The DNA of the CDR3 is TGTGCCAGCAGTAGCGGGAGGCGCGACGAGCAGTACTTC.

As to this clonotype: With a much larger clone just one base away, this may be a read error. This chain joins TRBV7-9 and TRBJ2-7; TRBD1 agrees at 7 bases. The ends lost 8 bases at V and 3 bases at J; junction bases unmatched: 16. The CDR3 is 16 residues long. Germline-derived CDR1 and CDR2 are SEHNR and FQNEAQ (reference sequence). In DNA form, the CDR3 reads TGTGCCAGCGGCCCCACAGGGGCAACTCAACTCTACGAGCAGTACTTC. Protein product: CASGPTGATQLYEQYF. Full variable domain (missing parts from reference TRBV7-9 and TRBJ2-7): DTGVSQNPRHKITKRGQNVTFRCDPISEHNRLYWYRQTLGQGPEFLTYFQNEAQLEKSRLLSDRFSAERPKGSFSTLEIQRTEQGDSAMYLCASGPTGATQLYEQYFGPGTRLTVT.

At least ten counts were recorded for this clonotype. The V call is TRBV6-1, the J call TRBJ1-1, with D tentatively TRBD1 (6 bases). V lost 10 bases, J lost 0 bases, and 15 bases lay in between. CDR3 size: 14 residues. CDR1 is MNHNS and CDR2 is SASEGT in the germline V gene. CDR3 DNA: TGTGCCACCCGCCCGGGACACCTGAACACTGAAGCTTTCTTT. Its translation is CATRPGHLNTEAFF.

The V call is TRBV3-1, the J call TRBJ2-1; D possibly matches TRBD1 or TRBD2 (5 bases each). The CDR3 is 19 amino acids. CDR1 LGHDT and CDR2 YNNKEL come from the germline V gene (reference sequence). Trimming shortened V by 3 bases and J by 6 bases, and 27 bases separated the two germline ends. CDR3 nucleotides: TGTGCCAGCAGCCAGTCCTTTTTGAGGGACCCTGTCCTCCTCAATGAGCAGTTCTTC. The encoded protein is CASSQSFLRDPVLLNEQFF.

A word on this clonotype: A much larger clone lies a single base off, so this may be a read error. The rearrangement joins TRBV6-2 or TRBV6-3 to TRBJ2-7; D not resolved. The CDR3 totals 14 residues. Germline V gene lookup returns CDR1 MNHEY and CDR2 SVGEGT. The CDR3 DNA follows: TGTGCCCGCAGTTACTTCGGGTCGGGCTACGAGCAGTACTTC. Protein product: CARSYFGSGYEQYF.

This clonotype was seen many times. The chain is built from TRBV12-3 or TRBV12-4 and TRBJ2-1; D is tentatively TRBD1 or TRBD2 (5 bases each). The V end lost 6 bases, the J end lost 4 bases, and 19 bases lay between the germline ends. This CDR3 spans 16 amino acids. The DNA of the CDR3 is TGTGCCAGCAGCCCTAGCACCGGGACCACTTACAATGAGCAGTTCTTC. Protein product: CASSPSTGTTYNEQFF.

A word on this clonotype: A much larger clone is a single base away; this may be a read error. The chain joins TRBV6-6 to TRBJ1-5, with D perhaps matching TRBD1 (6 bases). Germline loops: CDR1 MNHNY, CDR2 SVGAGI (reference sequence). The CDR3 runs 14 residues. The CDR3 DNA reads TGTGCCAGCAGTACCGACAGGCCCGATCATCCCCAGCATTTT. This codes for CASSTDRPDHPQHF.

The table lists this clonotype with many counts. The V gene is TRBV6-1, the J gene TRBJ2-7; 7 bases are shared with TRBD1. The germline CDR1 and CDR2 sequences are MNHNS and SASEGT. CDR3 size: 13 residues. J lost 3 bases, V lost 6 bases, and 5 bases had no gene match. The CDR3 region has the DNA TGTGCCAGCAGCCCCCGGGACAGCTACGAGCAGTACTTC. This gives the protein CASSPRDSYEQYF.

This clonotype was found many times. J is TRBJ2-1 and V is TRBV6-2 or TRBV6-3; 13 bases map to TRBD2. The CDR3 spans 14 residues. Germline V gene lookup returns CDR1 MNHEY and CDR2 SVGEGT. Trimming cost V 4 bases and J 9 bases; bases outside gene matches: 3. The chain's CDR3 is CASSLTSGGFEQFF. The CDR3 DNA reads as TGTGCCAGCAGTTTGACTAGCGGGGGGTTTGAGCAGTTCTTC.

This clonotype was seen ten or more times. This chain joins TRBV6-6 and TRBJ1-3; no firm D call. This CDR3 region has 15 residues. Germline CDR1 is MNHNY and CDR2 is SVGAGI (reference sequence). V lost 7 bases, J lost 0 bases, and 13 bases lay in between. The CDR3 sequence: CASTLDGYSGNTIYF. The CDR3, as DNA: TGTGCCAGCACCCTCGACGGATACTCTGGAAACACCATATATTTT.

Note on this clonotype: A clone one base away is much larger, so this may be a read error. The rearrangement joins TRBV7-9 to TRBJ1-5; D remains ambiguous. Looked up from germline, CDR1 is SEHNR and CDR2 is FQNEAQ (reference sequence). CDR3 length: 12 amino acids. CDR3 protein: CASSFPNQSQHF. CDR3 sequence (DNA): TGTGCCAGCAGCTTTCCCAATCAGTCCCAGCATTTT.

This clonotype was seen repeatedly, ten times or more. This chain links TRBV3-1 with TRBJ2-3; 13 bases are a match to TRBD2. Per germline, CDR1 LGHDT and CDR2 YNNKEL (reference sequence). This CDR3 region has 17 residues. V lost 4 bases and J lost 6; bases outside the gene matches: 10. The DNA for the CDR3 is TGTGCCAGCAGCCCATGGACTAGCGGGAGCGGTGGGGATACGCAGTATTTT. Its translation is CASSPWTSGSGGDTQYF.

This clonotype has ten or more counts. The chain couples TRBV6-2 or TRBV6-3 to TRBJ2-7, with D unresolved. This CDR3 has 15 amino acids. Trimming pared 3 bases from V and 3 bases from J, leaving 15 bases between. From germline, CDR1 is MNHEY and CDR2 SVGEGT. The CDR3 bases are TGTGCCAGCAGTTATCACCTGGGCCCCCACTACGAGCAGTACTTC. It yields the protein CASSYHLGPHYEQYF.

This clonotype has ten or more counts. V gene TRBV28 combines with J gene TRBJ2-7; weak D call: TRBD2 (6 bases). The CDR3 totals 14 residues. Trimming removed 4 bases from V and 1 base from J, with 11 bases in between. Germline values: CDR1 MDHEN, CDR2 SYDVKM. The CDR3 protein is CASSSGTRSYEQYF. The DNA of the CDR3 is TGTGCCAGCAGTTCGGGGACTCGTTCCTACGAGCAGTACTTC.

This clonotype was counted many times. The rearrangement joins TRBV7-9 to TRBJ2-3; TRBD1 matches at 12 bases. The junction had 13 bases not matched to a gene; V was cut back by 5 bases and J by 4 bases. Germline V gives CDR1 SEHNR, CDR2 FQNEAQ (reference sequence). CDR3 length: 18 residues. CDR3 sequence (DNA): TGTGCCAGCAGCCCTTTTCCGGGACAGGGGGCTGGTGCAGATACGCAGTATTTT. Translation gives CASSPFPGQGAGADTQYF.

V and J are TRBV11-2 and TRBJ2-7, with D perhaps TRBD1 (6 bases). The germline CDR1 and CDR2 sequences are SGHAT and FQNNGV. V was pared by 5 bases and J by 4 bases, with 12 bases between. This CDR3 has 13 residues. The DNA of the CDR3 is TGTGCCAGCAGCCCCGGACAGATTTACGAGCAGTACTTC. This codes for CASSPGQIYEQYF.

This clonotype was observed many times. CDR3 sequence reads: CASSLGEAYEQYF. The CDR3 coding sequence is TGTGCCAGCAGCTTAGGGGAGGCATACGAGCAGTACTTC. The rearrangement uses TRBV7-6 and TRBJ2-7, with a tentative D call TRBD2 (6 bases). This CDR3 has 13 residues. Germline V gene data show CDR1 as SGHVS and CDR2 as FNYEAQ. V shed 1 base and J shed 4 bases, with 8 bases lying between them.

This clonotype appeared many times. The V gene is TRBV19, the J gene TRBJ2-5; a possible D gene is TRBD2 (5 bases). Trimming removed 10 bases at V and 5 bases at J, with 29 bases between. Germline CDR1 LNHDA, CDR2 SQIVND (reference sequence). The CDR3 has 17 residues. CDR3 sequence (DNA): TGTGCCATCCCGAGGGCCTACAGTAGAATTAACCCCGAGACCCAGTACTTC. Translating gives CAIPRAYSRINPETQYF.

This clonotype was seen repeatedly, ten times or more. The V gene is TRBV7-9, the J gene TRBJ2-7, with D perhaps being TRBD1 or TRBD2 (6 bases each). V dropped 5 bases and J dropped 5 bases, with 19 bases sitting between them. The CDR3 consists of 15 residues. CDR1 SEHNR and CDR2 FQNEAQ come from the germline V gene (reference sequence). This CDR3 is CASSPRFQGRNEQYF. The CDR3 bases are TGTGCCAGCAGCCCACGTTTTCAGGGGAGGAACGAGCAGTACTTC.

The chain links TRBV7-9 to TRBJ2-5; tentatively, D is TRBD2 (6 bases). V dropped 3 bases and J dropped 7 bases, with 21 bases sitting between them. Germline lookup yields CDR1 SEHNR and CDR2 FQNEAQ (reference sequence). This CDR3 contains 16 residues. The CDR3 DNA is TGTGCCAGCAGCTTGACGGTGGGGGGTTTATTCGCGACCCAGTACTTC. It is translated as CASSLTVGGLFATQYF.

This clonotype was seen ten or more times. The rearrangement links TRBV7-9 to TRBJ1-1; D perhaps matches TRBD1 (5 bases). V gave up 5 bases and J gave up 8 bases, with 27 bases separating them. Germline loops: CDR1 SEHNR, CDR2 FQNEAQ (reference sequence). CDR3 length: 17 amino acids. CDR3 in DNA: TGTGCCAGCAGCGATCCCGATCGAGAGGGGCCGACCATCGAAGCTTTCTTT. It specifies CASSDPDREGPTIEAFF.